This T cell receptor beta chain was obtained from a study of beta chain features in type 1 diabetes. In regard to this clone: Its antigen is not known.

The CDR3 runs to 13 residues. Trimming left V 4 bases short and J 5 bases short, with 11 bases between. Per the germline V gene, CDR1 is GTSNPN and CDR2 is SVGIG (reference sequence). Every isolated RNA sample was fully reverse transcribed, so sequencing captured expressed TCRB transcripts. The protocol was immunoSEQ multiplex PCR, while the TCRdb copy is restricted to in-frame clones and leaves out a portion. The sample contains around 240,000 clones, about 63% of which appear only once. Study observations and caveats: Moderate but significant shortening of TCRB CDR3s was recorded in all four CD4+ subsets from Type 1 diabetes patients. Individuals with type 1 diabetes displayed fewer insertions and more deletions at VDJ junctions.

The specimen was naive CD4+ T cells from blood. The clonotype comes from a young man in good health. The genes are TRBV30 and TRBJ1-4; D ambiguous. The CDR3 sequence: CAWKTRGNEKLFF. CDR3 DNA sequence: TGTGCCTGGAAGACCCGGGGAAATGAAAAACTGTTTTTT.